This T cell receptor beta chain was identified during a study of blood T cell repertoires in COVID-19. Germline V gene lookup returns CDR1 MNHEY and CDR2 SVGAGI. This CDR3 spans 14 amino acids. V gave up 5 bases and J gave up 5 bases; unmatched junction bases: 6. The repertoire was sequenced with immunoSEQ multiplex PCR; TCRdb's copy has only in-frame clones and lacks some. This sample has about 12,000 clones, with roughly two thirds found just once. The clonotype comes from a human donor in a cohort sampled during active COVID-19. The rearrangement links TRBV6-5 to TRBJ1-1; 9 bases match TRBD1. Specimen: peripheral blood. This chain's CDR3 is CASSTRQGDTEAFF. The CDR3 bases are TGTGCCAGCAGTACCCGACAGGGGGATACTGAAGCTTTCTTT.